This T cell receptor beta chain is drawn from a study of early T cells in non-severe SARS-CoV-2 infection. Study overall: The sequenced material was bulk RNA from unsorted whole blood, and its chains were unpaired.

The germline V gene has CDR1 MNHEY and CDR2 SMNVEV (reference sequence). The CDR3 has 13 amino acids. V lost 4 bases and J lost 12, with 13 bases in between. This clonotype was recorded at least ten times. Its antigen is unidentified. The library protocol tagged individual cDNA molecules with unique molecular identifiers. From the 5' RACE reads, TCRdb called clonotypes with MiXCR, one entry per CDR3 protein. The sample shows more than 35,000 distinct CDR3 sequences, roughly 10% of them seen only once. General study results and limits: A preference for anti-spike CD8 responses marked VDJdb matching, which missed private and CD4 specificities.

The sample comprised whole blood. The chain employs TRBV27 and TRBJ2-6, with D perhaps matching TRBD1 (6 bases). The TCR was taken from an adult who was a healthcare worker with PCR-confirmed SARS-CoV-2 infection or an uninfected control (not recorded which). CDR3 DNA sequence: TGTGCCAGCAGTTCGGACCAAGGGGGCGTCCTGACTTTC. Its protein is CASSSDQGGVLTF.